These 28 T cell receptor beta chains were sequenced from one sample in a study of blood T cell repertoires in COVID-19. The method was immunoSEQ multiplex PCR; TCRdb's version includes in-frame clones alone and lacks a portion of them. The sample includes over 75,000 clones, 78% of them seen just once. The sample comprised peripheral blood. Receptor source: a human donor in a cohort sampled during active COVID-19.

This chain links TRBV6-5 with TRBJ2-7, with 8 bases identical to TRBD1. This CDR3 is 13 amino acids long. V shed 6 bases and J 5 bases; nucleotides not matched to a gene: 6. The germline V gene has CDR1 MNHEY and CDR2 SVGAGI. In nucleotides, the CDR3 is TGTGCCAGCAGGGGGACAGGCCGCCACGAGCAGTACGTC. Translation gives CASRGTGRHEQYV.

This clone was seen only once. The chain couples TRBV7-9 to TRBJ1-2, with D perhaps matching TRBD1 (6 bases). The CDR3 extends over 15 amino acids. The ends were cut back, 8 bases at V and 3 bases at J, with 19 bases in the middle. Germline loops: CDR1 SEHNR, CDR2 FQNEAQ (reference sequence). The CDR3 region is CASSPTGGIDYGYTF. CDR3 sequence (DNA): TGTGCCAGCTCCCCGACAGGAGGTATTGACTATGGCTACACCTTC.

Here the CDR3 DNA reads TGTGCCAGCAGATTACAGGGGGTGGGTCAAGAGACCCAGTACTTC. It specifies CASRLQGVGQETQYF. The chain combines TRBV7-2 with TRBJ2-5, with 8 nucleotides matching TRBD1. V lost 6 bases and J lost 2; bases outside the gene matches: 8. The CDR3 is 15 amino acids. The germline V gene has CDR1 SGHTA and CDR2 FQGNSA.

V and J are TRBV9 and TRBJ2-4, with D perhaps matching TRBD2 (5 bases). The CDR3 is made up of 15 amino acids. CDR1 SGDLS and CDR2 YYNGEE come from the germline V gene. V lost 2 bases and J lost 0, with 9 bases in between. The CDR3, as DNA: TGTGCCAGCAGCGTTGGAGGCCTAGCCAAAAACATTCAGTACTTC. It translates to CASSVGGLAKNIQYF.

The chain recombines TRBV25-1 with TRBJ2-5, with no clear D. V lost 3 bases to trimming and J lost 7 bases, with 6 bases between them. This CDR3 spans 11 amino acids. Germline CDR1 reads MGHDK; CDR2 reads SYGVNS. The CDR3: CASSDLWTQYF. CDR3 coding DNA: TGTGCCAGCAGTGACTTGTGGACCCAGTACTTC.

This clone was seen only once. This chain links TRBV30 with TRBJ2-1, with D possibly TRBD2 on 6 matching bases. CDR1 and CDR2 from the germline V gene are GTSNPN and SVGIG (reference sequence). The CDR3 has 14 residues. With 5 bases removed from V and 0 bases from J, the gap between germline ends came to 11 bases. The CDR3 region has the DNA TGTGCCTGGCGAACTAGCTCCTCCTACAATGAGCAGTTCTTC. Protein sequence: CAWRTSSSYNEQFF.

This clone was seen a few times. This chain links TRBV7-6 with TRBJ2-3, with 14 nucleotides matching TRBD2. There are 20 residues in the CDR3. V was clipped by 5 bases and J by 5 bases; unmatched bases: 18. Germline CDR1 SGHVS, CDR2 FNYEAQ. The DNA of the CDR3 is TGTGCCAGCAGCCCAGAACCGGGACTAGCGGGAGTGGAGTGGGGAGATACGCAGTATTTT. This translates into CASSPEPGLAGVEWGDTQYF.

The J gene is TRBJ1-2, the V gene TRBV7-2; 11 nucleotides line up with TRBD1. Germline V gene data show CDR1 as SGHTA and CDR2 as FQGNSA. The CDR3 has 14 amino acids. The trim removed 5 bases at V and 8 bases at J, leaving 7 bases unmatched. This CDR3 is CASSQDRGQRGYTF. CDR3 in DNA: TGTGCCAGCAGCCAGGACAGGGGGCAGAGAGGCTACACCTTC.

V gene TRBV3-1 (or the pseudogene TRBV3-2) combines with J gene TRBJ2-5, with D possibly matching TRBD2 (6 bases). CDR3 size: 15 residues. V shed 2 bases and J shed 2 bases, with 12 bases lying between them. Germline assignment: CDR1 LGHDT and CDR2 YNNKEL (reference sequence). The CDR3 DNA reads as TGTGCCAGCAGCCAAAGGTTGGGGGGACAAGAGACCCAGTACTTC. Encoded protein: CASSQRLGGQETQYF.

This chain joins TRBV24-1 and TRBJ1-1; TRBD1 matches at 7 bases. Germline V gene sequence: CDR1 KGHDR, CDR2 SFDVKD. The CDR3 loop spans 13 amino acids. V lost 7 bases and J lost 8; bases outside the gene matches: 9. This CDR3 reads CATRLTGTDEAFF. The CDR3 DNA reads as TGTGCCACCAGATTGACGGGGACAGACGAAGCTTTCTTT.

The chain couples TRBV10-2 to TRBJ1-1, with D perhaps TRBD1 (6 bases). V was trimmed by 9 bases and J by 2 bases, leaving 10 bases between them. The germline CDR1 and CDR2 sequences are WSHSY and SAAADI. The CDR3 runs to 12 residues. The CDR3 DNA sequence: TGCGCCAGAGGGACATCTAACACTGAAGCTTTCTTT. Translated: CARGTSNTEAFF.

This clone was counted between two and nine times. The CDR3 region is CASSVSGGQTYEQYF. In nucleotides, the CDR3 is TGTGCCAGCAGCGTTAGCGGGGGACAGACCTACGAGCAGTACTTC. The V call is TRBV9, the J call TRBJ2-7; 9 nucleotides align to TRBD2. Looked up from germline, CDR1 is SGDLS and CDR2 is YYNGEE. V shed 2 bases, J shed 2 bases, and the junction held 5 bases outside the gene matches. The CDR3 extends over 15 amino acids.

The sample holds one count of this clone. The chain joins TRBV7-2 to TRBJ1-1; TRBD1 is a possible D gene (5 bases). The CDR3 spans 12 residues. Germline CDR1 is SGHTA and CDR2 is FQGNSA. V was cut by 2 bases and J by 10 bases, with 11 bases left in between. DNA for the CDR3: TGTGCCAGCAGCTTATGGGGAGGGGTAGCTTTCTTT. Translated, it gives CASSLWGGVAFF.

The V gene is TRBV2, the J gene TRBJ2-5, with D tentatively TRBD1 (6 bases). Germline CDR1 reads SNHLY; CDR2 reads FYNNEI. Trimming left V 5 bases short and J 1 base short, with 14 bases between. The CDR3 runs 15 residues. CDR3 residues: CASSRDTLSQETQYF. CDR3 in DNA: TGTGCCAGCAGTCGGGACACTTTATCCCAAGAGACCCAGTACTTC.

By share of the sample, this clone is medium-sized. The chain carries TRBV19 and TRBJ2-7, with a weak D call TRBD2 (6 bases). From germline, CDR1 is LNHDA and CDR2 SQIVND (reference sequence). Trimming took 4 bases from V and 1 from J, leaving 17 bases between them. This CDR3 comprises 16 residues. CDR3 DNA: TGTGCCAGTAGTAGGACACGGGACTCCCCTTCCTACGAGCAGTACTTC. This encodes CASSRTRDSPSYEQYF.

The chain carries TRBV10-3 and TRBJ2-7; weak D call: TRBD2 (5 bases). Trimming shortened V by 8 bases and J by 2 bases, and 16 bases separated the two germline ends. CDR3 length equals 14 residues. Germline CDR1 reads ENHRY; CDR2 reads SYGVKD. DNA for the CDR3: TGTGCCATCGCGGGTGGGGTACCCACCTACGAGCAGTACTTC. Translating it yields CAIAGGVPTYEQYF.

This chain connects TRBV21-1 to TRBJ2-1; the table assigns TRBD2, which was not confirmed against the DNA. TRBV21-1 is flagged as a pseudogene. CDR3 length: 15 residues. The CDR3 region has the DNA TGTGCCAGCAGCTACTTAGCGGTTTCCTACAATGAGCAGTTCTTC. Its protein product is CASSYLAVSYNEQFF.

The table lists this clone with a few counts. The V and J genes are TRBV7-8 and TRBJ1-6; D ambiguous. V gave up 4 bases and J gave up 4 bases, with 14 bases separating them. The CDR3 spans 16 residues. Germline V gene data show CDR1 as SGHVS and CDR2 as FQNEAQ. The CDR3, as DNA: TGTGCCAGCAGCTCCGGCGGTAGTCCTTATAATTCACCCCTCCACTTT. It specifies CASSSGGSPYNSPLHF.

This clone was picked up a small number of times. The chain recombines TRBV29-1 with TRBJ1-2, with 8 bases matching TRBD1. The CDR3 is 11 amino acids. Germline V CDR1 and CDR2: SQVTM, ANQGSEA. The CDR3 is CMTQGAGGYTF. The CDR3 region has the DNA TGCATGACCCAGGGGGCGGGTGGCTACACCTTC.

V is TRBV7-2 and J is TRBJ1-1; D gene ambiguous. This CDR3 has 13 residues. Trimming pared 3 bases from V and 1 base from J, leaving 6 bases between. Germline CDR1 SGHTA, CDR2 FQGNSA. The CDR3 region has the DNA TGTGCCAGCAGCTTCAGCGGGAACACTGAAGCTTTCTTT. Translation: CASSFSGNTEAFF.

J is TRBJ1-4 and V is TRBV6-5; D is possibly TRBD1 (5 bases). Germline V lookup: CDR1 MNHEY, CDR2 SVGAGI. CDR3 size: 12 residues. The V end was cut by 8 bases, the J end by 3 bases, with 7 bases between. DNA of the CDR3: TGTGCCAGCGGGGCCGCTAATGAAAAACTGTTTTTT. Encoded protein: CASGAANEKLFF.

The V call is TRBV13, the J call TRBJ2-1; D is undetermined. With 0 bases removed from V and 6 bases from J, the gap between germline ends came to 6 bases. CDR3 length equals 13 residues. In germline, CDR1 is PRHDT, CDR2 FYEKMQ (reference sequence). In DNA form, the CDR3 reads TGTGCCAGCAGCTTAGGCCTAGGCAATGAGCAGTTCTTC. Translation gives CASSLGLGNEQFF.

The chain uses TRBV3-1 (or the pseudogene TRBV3-2) and TRBJ2-1, with D perhaps TRBD1 (5 bases). Germline V gene lookup returns CDR1 LGHDT and CDR2 YNNKEL (reference sequence). The CDR3 spans 11 residues. Between the trimmed V and J ends, which lost 1 base and 10 bases, there was a span of 5 bases. The CDR3 DNA reads TGTGCCAGCAGCCAAGGGGGCGAGCAGTTCTTC. Its protein is CASSQGGEQFF.

The chain links TRBV5-4 to TRBJ2-7, with TRBD1 as a possible D gene (6 bases). The germline gives CDR1 SGHNT, CDR2 YYREEE (reference sequence). This CDR3 region has 14 residues. The V gene lost 6 bases and the J gene lost 2 bases, with 15 bases spanning the gap. CDR3 in DNA: TGTGCCAGCACCATACTCCCAGGGGCCTACGAGCAGTACTTC. Protein: CASTILPGAYEQYF.

V usage is TRBV5-1 and J usage is TRBJ2-1; perhaps TRBD2 as D (6 bases). The CDR3 is 13 residues long. Deletions cut 4 bases from V and 4 bases from J, with 9 bases between. Germline V lookup: CDR1 SGHRS, CDR2 YFSETQ. DNA of the CDR3: TGCGCCAGCAGCGCAGGGACTTACAATGAGCAGTTCTTC. Translating gives CASSAGTYNEQFF.

This clone was recorded many times. The rearrangement links TRBV3-1 (or the pseudogene TRBV3-2) to TRBJ1-2; D gene ambiguous. Between the trimmed V and J ends, which lost 2 bases and 3 bases, there was a span of 10 bases. From germline, CDR1 is LGHDT and CDR2 YNNKEL (reference sequence). The CDR3 loop spans 14 amino acids. The CDR3 is CASSQLEGYYGYTF. The DNA of the CDR3 is TGTGCCAGCAGCCAACTTGAGGGCTACTATGGCTACACCTTC.

The CDR3 DNA is TGTGCCATCACTGACAGGGTACTTGACAATGAGCAGTTCTTC. Protein sequence: CAITDRVLDNEQFF. This chain links TRBV10-3 with TRBJ2-1, with 7 bases that match TRBD1. After removal of 7 bases from V and 5 bases from J, the junction contained 8 bases not matched to a gene. Germline V gene data show CDR1 as ENHRY and CDR2 as SYGVKD. CDR3 length: 14 residues.

The V and J genes are TRBV19 and TRBJ2-1; possible D gene TRBD1, 6 bases. Trimming pared 1 base from V and 4 bases from J, leaving 11 bases between. The germline V gene encodes CDR1 LNHDA and CDR2 SQIVND (reference sequence). The CDR3 consists of 15 residues. The CDR3 coding sequence is TGTGCCAGTAGTATAGCAGGGGAGCCTTACAATGAGCAGTTCTTC. This sequence encodes CASSIAGEPYNEQFF.